Reported below is one T cell receptor beta chain. Its antigen remains unidentified. Base qualities are missing; no much larger clone stands one base away. The data belong to a study of T cell changes during pregnancy in multiple sclerosis (dated by TCRdb to the late 2010s). For the study in its entirety: In women with multiple sclerosis, the researchers looked at how the T cell repertoire shifted as pregnancy progressed.

From the cysteine through the phenylalanine, the CDR3 covers 16 amino acids. Only the CDR3 region is kept as DNA, spanning 48 bases read in frame from base 1. CDR1 is given as MNHEY and CDR2 as SMNVEV, both from the germline V gene (reference sequence). Compared with germline, V lacks 0 bases and J lacks 2 bases; bases without a gene match: 6. The receptor library was made with the immunoSEQ multiplex PCR assay. This is the immuneACCESS table as TCRdb keeps it, with only in-frame sequences that have V and J called. A part of the clones is gone; compared with another copy, unresolved V genes explain less than half, and the rest is unexplained. For this sample there are about 59,000 clones; approximately 94% appear just once. Roughly 2.4% of the sample is in the top ten clones.

This material consisted of CD8+ T cells from peripheral blood mononuclear cells, taken after pregnancy. The source of this sequence is a female donor with multiple sclerosis, enrolled in a pregnancy study. The chain links TRBV27 with TRBJ2-7; 8 middle bases align to TRBD2. Here is the DNA: TGTGCCAGCAGTTTATCGATAGCGGGAATGACCTACGAGCAGTACTTC. It encodes CASSLSIAGMTYEQYF.